The present TCR beta chain was sequenced within a study of OX40 agonist ivuxolimab in advanced cancers. The method was immunoSEQ multiplex PCR; TCRdb's version includes in-frame clones alone and lacks a portion of them. The sample records more than 100,000 clones, under 95% being singletons. CDR1 is SGHVS and CDR2 is FQNEAQ in the germline V gene. The CDR3 loop spans 15 amino acids. V lost 5 bases to trimming and J lost 2 bases, with 10 bases between them. The sample in question was CD4+ or CD8+ T cells sorted from blood, obtained in a trial of the OX40 agonist ivuxolimab. This clonotype originated in an adult with an advanced solid tumor such as melanoma, head and neck, liver or kidney cancer. The chain recombines TRBV7-8 with TRBJ2-6; D unclear. CDR3 sequence: CASSPHPTGANVLTF. The CDR3 DNA reads TGTGCCAGCAGCCCACACCCAACTGGGGCCAACGTCCTGACTTTC. The whole variable domain, filled in from reference TRBV7-8 and TRBJ2-6, reads GAGVSQSPRYKVAKRGQDVALRCDPISGHVSLFWYQQALGQGPEFLTYFQNEAQLDKSGLPSDRFFAERPEGSVSTLKIQRTQQEDSAVYLCASSPHPTGANVLTFGAGSRLTVL.